This TCR beta chain was identified in a study of blood T cell repertoires in COVID-19. Study information: The origin of the acute and convalescent COVID-19 samples was the United States, Italy and Spain. PBMCs, B-cell-depleted T cells, or T cells were the source of the cDNA or gDNA that made up the material.

Germline CDR1 reads SGHNT; CDR2 reads YYREEE (reference sequence). This CDR3 has 14 residues. Trimming removed 5 bases from V and 7 bases from J, with 13 bases in between. Authors' analysis steps: Using reference gene primer amplification, nucleated cell counts were estimated. TCRdb keeps only in-frame clones here, not all; method: immunoSEQ multiplex PCR. V and J calls and clone size are copied from that table; D and trimming were computed from the DNA. Of about 110,000 clones in the sample, 89% are singletons; the top ten hold 4.5% to 6%. The sample comprised peripheral blood. This sequence joins TRBV5-4 and TRBJ1-6, with D perhaps TRBD1 (5 bases). The receptor was derived from a middle-aged man with active or convalescent COVID-19. The CDR3 sequence is CASRMEGPNSPLHF. CDR3 DNA: TGTGCCAGCAGAATGGAGGGACCCAATTCACCCCTCCACTTT.